This T cell receptor (beta chain) was identified during a study of identical twins. Study-wide points: The conclusions drew on cross-sectional statistical analysis instead of tracking the same donors. Invariant cells of the MAIT and iNKT types might have partly distorted the zero-insertion analyses. Models underestimated TCR alpha sharing (out-of-frame) in monozygotic twins.

This clonotype was counted only a few times. Its antigen is unknown. TCRdb used MiXCR to reprocess the 5' RACE reads, holding one entry per CDR3 protein. This repertoire shows 400,000 or so distinct CDR3 sequences, about 9% found once; its top ten account for 8% to 10%. The TCR sequence derives from a woman in her 50s in good health. Sequenced sample: naive T cells sorted from blood.

CDR3 in DNA: TGCGCCAGCAGCTTGGAGGTAGCGGGAGTGGGGGAGCAGTACTTC. Its protein is CASSLEVAGVGEQYF. The chain links TRBV5-1 to TRBJ2-7; 9 bases align to TRBD2. Germline lookup yields CDR1 SGHRS and CDR2 YFSETQ. Trimming took 0 bases from V and 7 from J; bases not matched to a gene: 8. The CDR3 runs 15 residues. Complete variable domain (other parts from reference TRBV5-1 and TRBJ2-7): KAGVTQTPRYLIKTRGQQVTLSCSPISGHRSVSWYQQTPGQGLQFLFEYFSETQRNKGNFPGRFSGRQFSNSRSEMNVSTLELGDSALYLCASSLEVAGVGEQYFGPGTRLTVT.